The rows below give T cell receptor beta chains drawn from one sample of a study of CD8+ T cells in alopecia areata. TCRdb's copy holds only in-frame clones and misses some; the assay was immunoSEQ multiplex PCR. The sample contains 200,000 to 250,000 clones, approximately 65% of which appear only once. The specimen was CD4+ T cells sorted from blood, collected between weeks 43 and 45, from a patient treated with tofacitinib. These TCRs come from a human donor with alopecia areata. CDR3s leave out the opening cysteine and the closing phenylalanine or tryptophan. Each record gives: J gene, V gene, CDR3 protein.

J gene: TRBJ2-1
V gene: TRBV29-1
CDR3 protein: SVGGTSGGEQF

J gene: TRBJ1-1
V gene: TRBV30
CDR3 protein: AWTLGYPNTEAF

J gene: TRBJ2-2
V gene: TRBV30
CDR3 protein: AWSVGRLSNTGELF

J gene: TRBJ2-7
V gene: TRBV7-8
CDR3 protein: ASSFGEGNEQY

J gene: TRBJ1-2
V gene: TRBV30
CDR3 protein: AWSLVGGIGYT

J gene: TRBJ1-1
V gene: TRBV7-9
CDR3 protein: ASSKRGIEAF

J gene: TRBJ1-2
V gene: TRBV14
CDR3 protein: ASSQKGGYGYT

J gene: TRBJ1-1
V gene: TRBV14
CDR3 protein: ASSTYRGGTEAF

J gene: TRBJ2-3
V gene: TRBV11-2
CDR3 protein: ASSSLVSDTQY

J gene: TRBJ1-2
V gene: TRBV25-1
CDR3 protein: ASTRRGGGQGVRGYT

J gene: TRBJ2-2
V gene: TRBV19
CDR3 protein: ASSLPESGGPAGELF

J gene: TRBJ2-7
V gene: TRBV6-5
CDR3 protein: ASSQGQLYEQY

J gene: TRBJ2-7
V gene: TRBV6-1
CDR3 protein: ASSERGRGYSYEQY

J gene: TRBJ1-2
V gene: TRBV6-5
CDR3 protein: ASRSRGDYGYT

J gene: TRBJ2-7
V gene: TRBV30
CDR3 protein: AWSVLNREYEQY

J gene: TRBJ2-3
V gene: TRBV19
CDR3 protein: ASSHTGGRRDTQY

J gene: TRBJ2-5
V gene: TRBV29-1
CDR3 protein: SVEMGQGRRGETQY

J gene: TRBJ1-2
V gene: TRBV5-1
CDR3 protein: ASSLEGSNLYGYT

J gene: TRBJ2-2
V gene: TRBV14
CDR3 protein: ASSASGRGFTGELF

J gene: TRBJ1-1
V gene: TRBV7-2
CDR3 protein: ASIQGTSHTEAF

J gene: TRBJ2-7
V gene: TRBV5-7
CDR3 protein: ASSLVVKNYEQY

J gene: TRBJ2-1
V gene: TRBV15
CDR3 protein: ATSRGGSSYNEQF

J gene: TRBJ2-6
V gene: TRBV6-5
CDR3 protein: ASSYSTGTGANVLT

J gene: TRBJ2-1
V gene: TRBV6-6
CDR3 protein: ASSYSNQVYEQF

J gene: TRBJ2-3
V gene: TRBV29-1
CDR3 protein: SVDFRAQGTDTQY

J gene: TRBJ1-1
V gene: TRBV29-1
CDR3 protein: SVEDGKPVAF

J gene: TRBJ1-2
V gene: TRBV30
CDR3 protein: AWSPVTNYGYT

J gene: TRBJ1-1
V gene: TRBV29-1
CDR3 protein: SVGRTGMNTEAF

J gene: TRBJ2-2
V gene: TRBV19
CDR3 protein: ASSMVQGARGTGELF

J gene: TRBJ2-2
V gene: TRBV2
CDR3 protein: ASSDGELF

J gene: TRBJ1-5
V gene: TRBV2
CDR3 protein: ASSRDRGSDNQPQH

J gene: TRBJ1-1
V gene: TRBV23-1
CDR3 protein: ASSQLQDRWTEAF

J gene: TRBJ1-2
V gene: TRBV29-1
CDR3 protein: SVLTGGGNYGYT

J gene: TRBJ1-1
V gene: TRBV27
CDR3 protein: ASSLSYRGTEAF

J gene: TRBJ2-3
V gene: TRBV29-1
CDR3 protein: SVAQGADTQY

J gene: TRBJ2-5
V gene: TRBV30
CDR3 protein: AWSPRRGGETQY

J gene: TRBJ2-7
V gene: TRBV9
CDR3 protein: ASSVGEPRQGAYEQY

J gene: TRBJ1-5
V gene: TRBV9
CDR3 protein: ASSRRGVGPQH

J gene: TRBJ2-1
V gene: TRBV19
CDR3 protein: ASSMIAGGLDEQF

J gene: TRBJ1-2
V gene: TRBV4-3
CDR3 protein: ASSQGYGYGYT

J gene: TRBJ1-5
V gene: TRBV28
CDR3 protein: ASSSVQPQH

J gene: TRBJ1-5
V gene: TRBV5-1
CDR3 protein: ASSLTGNQPQH

J gene: TRBJ1-1
V gene: TRBV10-2
CDR3 protein: ASSEQGTTEAF

J gene: TRBJ1-1
V gene: TRBV5-1
CDR3 protein: ASSRRGQEPEAF

J gene: TRBJ1-1
V gene: TRBV18
CDR3 protein: ASRKTENTEAF

J gene: TRBJ2-7
V gene: TRBV7-2
CDR3 protein: ASSLAGEYYEQY

J gene: TRBJ2-2
V gene: TRBV27
CDR3 protein: ASSSARGPNTGELF

J gene: TRBJ2-7
V gene: TRBV18
CDR3 protein: ASSSDPAGEQY

J gene: TRBJ2-3
V gene: TRBV27
CDR3 protein: ASSLRGGGTDTQY

J gene: TRBJ1-1
V gene: TRBV30
CDR3 protein: AWNRGMNTEAF

J gene: TRBJ2-1
V gene: TRBV5-1
CDR3 protein: ASTNGTLYNEQF

J gene: TRBJ2-3
V gene: TRBV7-2
CDR3 protein: ASSLSGRTDTQY

J gene: TRBJ2-2
V gene: TRBV9
CDR3 protein: ASSVDGLATGELF

J gene: TRBJ2-7
V gene: TRBV5-6
CDR3 protein: ASSFQVGAYEQY

J gene: TRBJ1-2
V gene: TRBV7-2
CDR3 protein: ASSLGGQGGYT

J gene: TRBJ1-2
V gene: TRBV7-9
CDR3 protein: ASSLGTVNYGYT

J gene: TRBJ1-2
V gene: TRBV29-1
CDR3 protein: SVDRGQGYT